This T cell receptor (beta chain) was captured by sequencing in a study of preoperative IRX-2 immunotherapy in early breast cancer. Data came from immunoSEQ multiplex PCR; TCRdb stores just in-frame clones and leaves some out. Among tens of thousands of clones listed, 85% to 90% were seen once. Treatment indicated: preoperative locoregional IRX-2 cytokine immunotherapy. This phase Ib study tested locoregional IRX-2 cytokine immunotherapy given before surgery. This sequence was found in a human donor with breast cancer. The sample here was tumor tissue, taken after IRX-2 immunotherapy.

This CDR3 is CASSTRQGYYGYTF. CDR3 nucleotide sequence: TGCGCCAGCAGCACCCGACAGGGCTACTATGGCTACACCTTC. The chain is built from TRBV5-1 and TRBJ1-2; 7 bases match TRBD1. The CDR3 contains 14 residues. Germline V gene sequence: CDR1 SGHRS, CDR2 YFSETQ. V shed 4 bases, J shed 3 bases, and the junction held 6 bases outside the gene matches.